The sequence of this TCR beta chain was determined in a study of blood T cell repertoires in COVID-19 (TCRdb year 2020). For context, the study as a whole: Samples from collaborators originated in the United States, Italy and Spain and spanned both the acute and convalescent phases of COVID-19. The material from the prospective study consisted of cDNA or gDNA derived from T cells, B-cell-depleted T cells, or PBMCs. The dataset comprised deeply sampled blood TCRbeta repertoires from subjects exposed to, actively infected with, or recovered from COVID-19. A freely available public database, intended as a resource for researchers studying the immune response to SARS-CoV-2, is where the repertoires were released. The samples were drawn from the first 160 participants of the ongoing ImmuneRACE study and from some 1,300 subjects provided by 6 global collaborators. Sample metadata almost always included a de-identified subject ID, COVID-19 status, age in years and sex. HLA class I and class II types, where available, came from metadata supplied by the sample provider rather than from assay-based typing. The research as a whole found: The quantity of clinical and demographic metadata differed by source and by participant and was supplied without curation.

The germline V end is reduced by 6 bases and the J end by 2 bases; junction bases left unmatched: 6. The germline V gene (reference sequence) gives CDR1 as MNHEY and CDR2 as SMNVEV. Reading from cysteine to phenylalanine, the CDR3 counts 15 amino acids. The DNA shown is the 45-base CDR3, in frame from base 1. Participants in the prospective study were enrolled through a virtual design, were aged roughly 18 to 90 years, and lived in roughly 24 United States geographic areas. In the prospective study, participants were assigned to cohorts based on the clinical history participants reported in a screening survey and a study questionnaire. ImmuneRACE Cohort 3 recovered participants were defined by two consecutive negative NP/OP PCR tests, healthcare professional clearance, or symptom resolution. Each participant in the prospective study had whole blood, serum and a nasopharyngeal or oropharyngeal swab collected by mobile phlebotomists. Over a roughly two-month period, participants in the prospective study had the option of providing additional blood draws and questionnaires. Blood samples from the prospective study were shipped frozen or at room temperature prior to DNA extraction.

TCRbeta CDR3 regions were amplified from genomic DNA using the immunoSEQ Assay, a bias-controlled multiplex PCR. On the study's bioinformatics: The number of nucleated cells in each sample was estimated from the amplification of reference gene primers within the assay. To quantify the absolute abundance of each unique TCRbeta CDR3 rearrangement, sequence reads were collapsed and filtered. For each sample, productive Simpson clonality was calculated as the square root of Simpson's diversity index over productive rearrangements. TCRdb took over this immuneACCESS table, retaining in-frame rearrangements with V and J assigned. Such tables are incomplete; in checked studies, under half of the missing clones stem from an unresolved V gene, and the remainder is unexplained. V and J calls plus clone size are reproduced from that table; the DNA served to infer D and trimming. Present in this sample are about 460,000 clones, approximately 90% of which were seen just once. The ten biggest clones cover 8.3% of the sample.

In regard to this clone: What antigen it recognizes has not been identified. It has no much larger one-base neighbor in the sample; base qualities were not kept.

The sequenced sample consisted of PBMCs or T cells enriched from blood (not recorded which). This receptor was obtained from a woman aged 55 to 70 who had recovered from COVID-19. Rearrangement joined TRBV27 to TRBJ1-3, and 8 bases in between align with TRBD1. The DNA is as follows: TGTGCCAGCAGACGATCGACAGGGGCTGGAAACACCATATATTTT. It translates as CASRRSTGAGNTIYF.